The rows below give T cell receptor beta chains drawn from one sample of a study of CD8+ T cells in alopecia areata. Clones were sequenced by immunoSEQ multiplex PCR, and TCRdb holds only the in-frame ones, with some missing. The sample holds 180,000 or so clones, less than 70% seen once. The sample consisted of CD8+ T cells sorted from blood, taken at week 24, from a patient treated with tofacitinib. Every receptor here comes from a human donor with alopecia areata. The CDR3 runs from the conserved cysteine through the conserved F or W. Each record gives: clone size, J gene, V gene, D gene, CDR3 protein, CDR3 DNA. The D gene is left open where the match is weak. Some rows mark clone size as missing; the rest say once, few, many or name a class of expanded clone.

>few|TRBJ1-5|TRBV5-5|TRBD1
CASSLGAGGQPQHF
TGTGCCAGCAGCTTGGGGGCAGGGGGTCAGCCCCAGCATTTT
>-|TRBJ1-1|TRBV29-1|-
CSVGGDGITEAFF
TGCAGCGTTGGAGGGGACGGGATCACTGAAGCTTTCTTT
>few|TRBJ1-2|TRBV29-1|-
CSVDKGGEYYGYTF
TGCAGCGTGGATAAGGGGGGAGAATACTATGGCTACACCTTC
>-|TRBJ1-1|TRBV27|TRBD1
CASSPSTGDTNTEAFF
TGTGCCAGCAGTCCCTCGACAGGGGATACGAACACTGAAGCTTTCTTT
>-|TRBJ2-7|TRBV27|-
CASSTNDRASYEQYF
TGTGCCAGCAGCACCAACGACAGAGCTTCCTACGAGCAGTACTTC
>-|TRBJ2-3|TRBV21-1|-
CASRKQLAGGDTQYF
TGTGCCAGCAGGAAACAACTAGCGGGGGGAGATACGCAGTATTTT
>-|TRBJ1-1|TRBV2|-
CASSVNSGEAVEAFF
TGTGCCAGCAGTGTTAATTCGGGGGAGGCGGTCGAAGCTTTCTTT
>-|TRBJ2-7|TRBV30|TRBD1
CAWSVQGADYEQYF
TGTGCCTGGAGTGTACAGGGGGCGGATTACGAGCAGTACTTC
>-|TRBJ2-1|TRBV5-6|TRBD2
CASSTGTSYNEQFF
TGTGCCAGCAGCACCGGGACTAGCTACAATGAGCAGTTCTTC
>-|TRBJ2-7|TRBV30|-
CAWTGDTYEQYF
TGTGCCTGGACGGGGGATACCTACGAGCAGTACTTC
>-|TRBJ2-3|TRBV13|-
CASSSDIGGDTQYF
TGTGCCAGCAGCTCGGACATCGGGGGAGATACGCAGTATTTT
>few|TRBJ1-6|TRBV10-3|-
CAISESKDSPLHF
TGTGCCATCAGTGAGTCGAAGGATTCACCCCTCCACTTT
>few|TRBJ2-1|TRBV13|-
CASSFGRYNEQFF
TGTGCCAGCAGCTTTGGCAGATACAATGAGCAGTTCTTC
>few|TRBJ2-3|TRBV11-2|-
CASSLVSSSTDTQYF
TGTGCCAGCAGCTTAGTCAGCTCTAGCACAGATACGCAGTATTTT
>-|TRBJ2-1|TRBV7-6|-
CASSSRGDNLYNEQFF
TGTGCCAGCAGCTCCCGGGGGGACAACTTATACAATGAGCAGTTCTTC
>-|TRBJ2-7|TRBV30|-
CAWSETSYEQYF
TGTGCCTGGAGTGAGACAAGTTACGAGCAGTACTTC
>-|TRBJ1-5|TRBV29-1|TRBD1
CSVELRGQGAWQPQHF
TGCAGCGTGGAATTACGCGGACAGGGGGCTTGGCAGCCCCAGCATTTT
>-|TRBJ2-5|TRBV29-1|-
CSVDGLVGTAQETQYF
TGCAGCGTTGACGGTCTTGTTGGAACGGCCCAAGAGACCCAGTACTTC
>few|TRBJ2-2|TRBV29-1|-
CSGGGDSGTGELFF
TGCAGCGGAGGAGGGGACAGCGGGACCGGGGAGCTGTTTTTT
>-|TRBJ1-1|TRBV23-1|-
CASTFTENTEAFF
TGCGCCAGCACCTTTACAGAGAACACTGAAGCTTTCTTT
>-|TRBJ2-2|TRBV7-3|TRBD1
CASSARDRNTGELFF
TGTGCCAGCAGCGCACGGGACAGGAACACCGGGGAGCTGTTTTTT
>-|TRBJ1-1|TRBV7-2|TRBD1
CASSSPGQGAGEAFF
TGTGCCAGCAGCTCCCCCGGGCAGGGGGCTGGTGAAGCTTTCTTT
>once|TRBJ2-7|TRBV12-5|TRBD2
CASGWGTSGYEQYF
TGTGCTAGTGGTTGGGGGACTAGCGGCTACGAGCAGTACTTC
>few|TRBJ2-2|TRBV19|-
CASSIAVAGELFF
TGTGCCAGTAGTATAGCCGTCGCCGGGGAGCTGTTTTTT
>-|TRBJ1-6|TRBV4-3|TRBD1
CASSQDRGDSPLHF
TGCGCCAGCAGCCAAGACAGGGGGGATTCACCCCTCCACTTT
>-|TRBJ1-5|TRBV15|-
CATSIERGNQPQHF
TGTGCCACCAGCATAGAACGGGGAAATCAGCCCCAGCATTTT
>-|TRBJ1-5|TRBV10-3|TRBD1
CATSGTDFADQPQHF
TGTGCCACCTCCGGGACAGATTTTGCAGATCAGCCCCAGCATTTT
>-|TRBJ2-2|TRBV30|-
CAWIQGGGELFF
TGTGCCTGGATCCAGGGTGGCGGGGAGCTGTTTTTT
>-|TRBJ2-1|TRBV30|-
CAWSVSVRGHAYNEQFF
TGTGCCTGGAGTGTATCGGTGCGGGGCCATGCCTACAATGAGCAGTTCTTC
>-|TRBJ1-5|TRBV7-6|-
CASSPGRDQPQHF
TGTGCCAGCAGCCCCGGGAGAGATCAGCCCCAGCATTTT
>once|TRBJ1-5|TRBV10-2|-
CASSPGANQPQHF
TGCGCCAGCAGCCCCGGGGCTAATCAGCCCCAGCATTTT
>few|TRBJ1-5|TRBV2|-
CASSDTLGGHNQPQHF
TGTGCCAGCAGTGATACGTTAGGCGGTCACAATCAGCCCCAGCATTTT
>-|TRBJ1-5|TRBV7-6|-
CASSFGSNQPQHF
TGTGCCAGCAGCTTTGGTAGCAATCAGCCCCAGCATTTT
>-|TRBJ2-7|TRBV5-1|-
CASSLGVGGAYEQYF
TGCGCCAGCAGCTTGGGGGTCGGCGGGGCCTACGAGCAGTACTTC
>-|TRBJ1-1|TRBV19|-
CASRIGGVTEAFF
TGTGCCAGTAGGATCGGGGGAGTCACTGAAGCTTTCTTT
>-|TRBJ1-1|TRBV2|-
CASSEALRENTEAFF
TGTGCCAGCAGTGAAGCGCTTCGGGAGAACACTGAAGCTTTCTTT
>-|TRBJ1-1|TRBV4-3|TRBD1
CASSQDRGSTEAFF
TGCGCCAGCAGCCAGGACAGGGGAAGCACTGAAGCTTTCTTT
>-|TRBJ2-7|TRBV6-1|TRBD2
CASSKTGRRDEQHF
TGTGCCAGCTCCAAAACCGGGAGGAGGGACGAGCAGCACTTC
>few|TRBJ1-5|TRBV19|-
CASGKNNQPQHF
TGTGCCAGCGGGAAAAACAATCAGCCCCAGCATTTT
>-|TRBJ2-3|TRBV27|-
CASSLGLGDTQYF
TGTGCCAGCAGTTTAGGACTCGGGGATACGCAGTATTTT
>-|TRBJ2-2|TRBV20-1|-
CSASRAGELFF
TGCAGTGCTAGCAGGGCCGGGGAGCTGTTTTTT
>-|TRBJ1-1|TRBV30|-
CAWSVLETEAFF
TGTGCCTGGAGTGTACTGGAAACTGAAGCTTTCTTT